These 3 T cell receptor beta chains share one sample of origin, sequenced in a study of identical twins. One entry per CDR3 protein results from TCRdb running MiXCR on the 5' RACE reads. The table lists hundreds of thousands of distinct CDR3 sequences, roughly 26% of them singletons, with about 3% in the top ten. The sample was also reused in another study, on T cells expressing NK-cell markers.

Sequenced material: CD4+ T cells sorted from blood. The receptors come from a woman aged 18-30 years in good health.

The chain has TRBV2 and TRBJ1-2; no firm D call. Germline V gives CDR1 SNHLY, CDR2 FYNNEI. The CDR3 extends over 13 amino acids. The V gene lost 8 bases and the J gene lost 2 bases, with 12 bases spanning the gap. CDR3 DNA sequence: TGTGCCAGCCTAACCGACGGCAACTATGGCTACACCTTC. The encoded protein is CASLTDGNYGYTF.

The J gene is TRBJ2-1, the V gene TRBV7-9; 7 nucleotides line up with TRBD2. The trim removed 5 bases at V and 2 bases at J, leaving 6 bases unmatched. Germline values: CDR1 SEHNR, CDR2 FQNEAQ (reference sequence). This CDR3 has 15 amino acids. The DNA for the CDR3 is TGTGCCAGCAGCAGTTACGGGACTACCTACAATGAGCAGTTCTTC. It codes for CASSSYGTTYNEQFF.

This clonotype was detected once. The chain employs TRBV2 and TRBJ1-2, with 10 nucleotides matching TRBD1. Trimming at V came to 8 bases and at J to 8 bases, leaving 11 bases not matched to a gene. The germline CDR1 and CDR2 sequences are SNHLY and FYNNEI. The CDR3 is 14 amino acids. CDR3 residues: CASGNDRGLLGYTF. DNA of the CDR3: TGTGCCAGCGGAAACGACAGGGGGCTTTTAGGCTACACCTTC.